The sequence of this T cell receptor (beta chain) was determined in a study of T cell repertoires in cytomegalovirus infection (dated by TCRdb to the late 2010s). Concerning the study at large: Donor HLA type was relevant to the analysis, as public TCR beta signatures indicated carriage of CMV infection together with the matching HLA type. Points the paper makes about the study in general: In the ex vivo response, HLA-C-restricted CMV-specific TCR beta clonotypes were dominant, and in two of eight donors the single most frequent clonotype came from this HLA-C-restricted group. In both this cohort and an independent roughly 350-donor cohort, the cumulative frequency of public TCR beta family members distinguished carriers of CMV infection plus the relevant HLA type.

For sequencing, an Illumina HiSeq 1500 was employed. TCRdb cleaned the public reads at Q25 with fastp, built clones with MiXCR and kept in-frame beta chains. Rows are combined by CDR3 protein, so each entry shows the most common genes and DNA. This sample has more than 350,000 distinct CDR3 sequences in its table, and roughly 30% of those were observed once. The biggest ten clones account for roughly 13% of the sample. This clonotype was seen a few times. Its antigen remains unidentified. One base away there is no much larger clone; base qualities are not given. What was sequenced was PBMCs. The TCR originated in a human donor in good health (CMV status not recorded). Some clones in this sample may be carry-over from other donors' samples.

CDR3 reads: CASSLVRGPSEKLFF. The DNA reads as follows: TGTGCCAGCAGCTTAGTTCGGGGTCCTAGTGAAAAACTGTTTTTT. Rearrangement joined TRBV7-6 to TRBJ1-4, with no confident D gene call. For CDR1 and CDR2, the germline V gene lists SGHVS and FNYEAQ. Measured from the cysteine to the phenylalanine, the CDR3 is 15 residues long. Just CDR3 DNA is preserved here, 45 bases in frame from base 1. Trimming takes 1 base from V and 7 bases from J, and the germline ends sit 13 bases apart.